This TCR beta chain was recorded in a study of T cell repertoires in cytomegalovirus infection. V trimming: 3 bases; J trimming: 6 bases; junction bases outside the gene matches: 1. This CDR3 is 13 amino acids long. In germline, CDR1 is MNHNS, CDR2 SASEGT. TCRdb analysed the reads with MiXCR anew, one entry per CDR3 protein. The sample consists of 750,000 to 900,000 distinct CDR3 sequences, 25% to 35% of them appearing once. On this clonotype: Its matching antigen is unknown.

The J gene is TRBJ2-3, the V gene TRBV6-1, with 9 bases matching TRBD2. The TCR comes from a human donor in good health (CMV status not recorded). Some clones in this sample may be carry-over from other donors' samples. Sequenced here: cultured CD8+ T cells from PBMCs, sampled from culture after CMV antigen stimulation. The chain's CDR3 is CASSDLAGDTQYF. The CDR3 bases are TGTGCCAGCAGTGATCTAGCGGGGGATACGCAGTATTTT.